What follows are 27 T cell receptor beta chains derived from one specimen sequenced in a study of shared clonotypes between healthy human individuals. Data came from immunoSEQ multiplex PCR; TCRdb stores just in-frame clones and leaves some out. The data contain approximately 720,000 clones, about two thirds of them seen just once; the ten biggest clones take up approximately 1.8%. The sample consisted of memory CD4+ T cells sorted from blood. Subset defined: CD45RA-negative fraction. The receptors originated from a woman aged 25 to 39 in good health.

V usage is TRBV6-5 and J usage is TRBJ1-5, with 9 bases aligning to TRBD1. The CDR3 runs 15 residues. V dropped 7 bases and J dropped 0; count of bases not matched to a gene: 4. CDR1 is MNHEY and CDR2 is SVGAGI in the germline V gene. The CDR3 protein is CASKDRGHSNQPQHF. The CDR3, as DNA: TGTGCCAGCAAGGACAGGGGACATAGCAATCAGCCCCAGCATTTT.

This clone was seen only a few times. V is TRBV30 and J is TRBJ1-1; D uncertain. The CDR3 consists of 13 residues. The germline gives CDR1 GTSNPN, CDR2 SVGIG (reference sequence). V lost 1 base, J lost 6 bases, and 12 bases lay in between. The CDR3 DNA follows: TGTGCCTGGAGTGATTTCAGTTCCTCTGAAGCTTTCTTT. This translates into CAWSDFSSSEAFF.

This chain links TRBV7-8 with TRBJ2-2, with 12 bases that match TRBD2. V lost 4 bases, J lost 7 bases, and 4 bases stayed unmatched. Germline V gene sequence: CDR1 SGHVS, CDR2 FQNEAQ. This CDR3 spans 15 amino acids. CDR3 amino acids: CASSSRTSGDGELFF. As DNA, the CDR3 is TGTGCCAGCAGCTCTCGGACTAGCGGGGACGGGGAGCTGTTTTTT.

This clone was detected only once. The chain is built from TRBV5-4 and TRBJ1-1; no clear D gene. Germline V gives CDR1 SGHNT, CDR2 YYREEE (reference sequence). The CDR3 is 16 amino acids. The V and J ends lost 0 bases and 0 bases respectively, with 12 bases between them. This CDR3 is CASSLGQHLLNTEAFF. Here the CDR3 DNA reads TGTGCCAGCAGCTTGGGCCAGCACCTATTGAACACTGAAGCTTTCTTT.

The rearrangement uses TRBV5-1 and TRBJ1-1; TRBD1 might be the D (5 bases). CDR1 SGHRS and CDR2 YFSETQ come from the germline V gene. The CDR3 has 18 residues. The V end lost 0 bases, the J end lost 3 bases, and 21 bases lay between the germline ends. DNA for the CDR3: TGCGCCAGCAGCTTGGCCGAAGTGGGAAGGGGTGGAGACACTGAAGCTTTCTTT. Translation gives CASSLAEVGRGGDTEAFF. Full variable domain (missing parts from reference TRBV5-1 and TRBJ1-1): KAGVTQTPRYLIKTRGQQVTLSCSPISGHRSVSWYQQTPGQGLQFLFEYFSETQRNKGNFPGRFSGRQFSNSRSEMNVSTLELGDSALYLCASSLAEVGRGGDTEAFFGQGTRLTVV.

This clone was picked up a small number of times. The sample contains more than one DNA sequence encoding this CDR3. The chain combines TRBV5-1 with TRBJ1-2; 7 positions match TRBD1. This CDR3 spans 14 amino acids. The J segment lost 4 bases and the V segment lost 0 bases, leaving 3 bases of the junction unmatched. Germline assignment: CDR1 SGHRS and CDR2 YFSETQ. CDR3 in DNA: TGCGCCAGCAGCTTGGGACAGGGACCCTATGGCTACACCTTC. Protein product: CASSLGQGPYGYTF. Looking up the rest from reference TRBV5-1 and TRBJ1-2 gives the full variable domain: KAGVTQTPRYLIKTRGQQVTLSCSPISGHRSVSWYQQTPGQGLQFLFEYFSETQRNKGNFPGRFSGRQFSNSRSEMNVSTLELGDSALYLCASSLGQGPYGYTFGSGTRLTVV.

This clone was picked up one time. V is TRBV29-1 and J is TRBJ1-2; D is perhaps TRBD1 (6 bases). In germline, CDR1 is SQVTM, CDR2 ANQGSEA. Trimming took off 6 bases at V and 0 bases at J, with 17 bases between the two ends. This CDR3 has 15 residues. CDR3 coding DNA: TGCAGCGTCCCCGTGGGGGGGCTTACTAACTATGGCTACACCTTC. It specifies CSVPVGGLTNYGYTF.

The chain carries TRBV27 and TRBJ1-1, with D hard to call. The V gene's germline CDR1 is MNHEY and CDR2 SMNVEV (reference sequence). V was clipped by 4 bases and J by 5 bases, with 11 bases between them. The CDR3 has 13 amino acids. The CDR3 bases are TGTGCCAGCAGTTCATTGAAAGGAACTGAAGCTTTCTTT. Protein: CASSSLKGTEAFF.

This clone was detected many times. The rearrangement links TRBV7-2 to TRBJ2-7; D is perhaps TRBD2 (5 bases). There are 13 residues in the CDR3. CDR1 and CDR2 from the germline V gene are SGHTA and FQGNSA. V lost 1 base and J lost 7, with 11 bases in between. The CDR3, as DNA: TGTGCCAGCAGCTTAGGGCGGGTCCTTGAGCAGTACTTC. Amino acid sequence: CASSLGRVLEQYF.

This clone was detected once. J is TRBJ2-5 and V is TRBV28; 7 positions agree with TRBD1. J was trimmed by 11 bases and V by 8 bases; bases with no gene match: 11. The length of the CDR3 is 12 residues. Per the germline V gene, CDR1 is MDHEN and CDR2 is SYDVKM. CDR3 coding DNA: TGTGCCAGCCGCCAACAGGGGTATGAGCAGTACTTC. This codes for CASRQQGYEQYF. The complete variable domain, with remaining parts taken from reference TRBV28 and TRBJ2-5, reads DVKVTQSSRYLVKRTGEKVFLECVQDMDHENMFWYRQDPGLGLRLIYFSYDVKMKEKGDIPEGYSVSREKKERFSLILESASTNQTSMYLCASRQQGYEQYFGPGTRLLVL.

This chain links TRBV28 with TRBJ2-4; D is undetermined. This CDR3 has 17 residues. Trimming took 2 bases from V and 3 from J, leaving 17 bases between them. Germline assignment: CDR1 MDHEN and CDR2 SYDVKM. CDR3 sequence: CASSLNKVSWVKNIQYF. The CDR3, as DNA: TGTGCCAGCAGTTTAAATAAGGTGTCGTGGGTCAAAAACATTCAGTACTTC.

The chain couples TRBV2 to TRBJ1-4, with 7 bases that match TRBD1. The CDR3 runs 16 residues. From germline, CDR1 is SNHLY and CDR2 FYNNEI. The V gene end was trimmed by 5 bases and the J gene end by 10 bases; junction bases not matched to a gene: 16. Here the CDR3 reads CASSLGGGGRAGKLFF. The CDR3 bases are TGTGCCAGCAGTTTAGGGGGCGGGGGCCGAGCTGGAAAACTGTTTTTT.

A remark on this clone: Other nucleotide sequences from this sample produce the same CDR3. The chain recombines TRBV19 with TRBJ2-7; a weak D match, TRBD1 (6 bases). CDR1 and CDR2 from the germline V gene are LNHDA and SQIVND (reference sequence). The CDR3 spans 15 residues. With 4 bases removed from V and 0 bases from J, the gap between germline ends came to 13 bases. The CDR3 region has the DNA TGTGCCAGTAGTAACCAGGGGTCGAGCTCCTACGAGCAGTACTTC. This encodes CASSNQGSSSYEQYF.

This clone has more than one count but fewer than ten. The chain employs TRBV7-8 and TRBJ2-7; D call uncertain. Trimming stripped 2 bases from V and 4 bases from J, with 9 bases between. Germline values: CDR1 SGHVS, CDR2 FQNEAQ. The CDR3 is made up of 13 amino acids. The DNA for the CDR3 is TGTGCCAGCAGCTTAAACGGCTATTACGAGCAGTACTTC. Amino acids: CASSLNGYYEQYF.

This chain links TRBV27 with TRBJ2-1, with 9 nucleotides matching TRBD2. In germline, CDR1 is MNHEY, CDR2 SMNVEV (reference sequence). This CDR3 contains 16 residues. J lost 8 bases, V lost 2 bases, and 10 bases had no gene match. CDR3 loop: CASSLVRASGNDEQFF. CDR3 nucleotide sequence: TGTGCCAGCAGTTTAGTACGGGCTAGCGGGAATGATGAGCAGTTCTTC.

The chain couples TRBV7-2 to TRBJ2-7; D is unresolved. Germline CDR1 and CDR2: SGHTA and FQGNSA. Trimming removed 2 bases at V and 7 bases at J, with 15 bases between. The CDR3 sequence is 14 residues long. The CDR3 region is CASSLSRSSREQYF. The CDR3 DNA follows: TGTGCCAGCAGCTTATCCCGGTCTTCCCGAGAGCAGTACTTC.

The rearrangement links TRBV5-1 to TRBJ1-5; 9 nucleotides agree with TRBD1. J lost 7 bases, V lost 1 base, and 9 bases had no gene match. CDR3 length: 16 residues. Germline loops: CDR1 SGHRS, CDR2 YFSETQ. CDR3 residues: CASSLRGTGSGQPQHF. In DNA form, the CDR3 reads TGCGCCAGCAGCTTGAGGGGGACAGGGTCAGGACAGCCCCAGCATTTT.

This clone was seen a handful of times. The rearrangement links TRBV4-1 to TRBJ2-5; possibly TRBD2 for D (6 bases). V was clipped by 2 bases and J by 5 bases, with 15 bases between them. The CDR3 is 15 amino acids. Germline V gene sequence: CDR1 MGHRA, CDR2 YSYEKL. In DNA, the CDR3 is TGCGCCAGCAGCCAATACGGGAGTGGAATGGAGACCCAGTACTTC. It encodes CASSQYGSGMETQYF.

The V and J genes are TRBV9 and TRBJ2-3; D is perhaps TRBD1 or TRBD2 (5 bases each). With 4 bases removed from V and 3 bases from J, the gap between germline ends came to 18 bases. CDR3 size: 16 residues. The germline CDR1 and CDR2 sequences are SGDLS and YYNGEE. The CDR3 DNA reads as TGTGCCAGCAGCCCCAGACCGAGGGGTTCGACAGATACGCAGTATTTT. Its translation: CASSPRPRGSTDTQYF.

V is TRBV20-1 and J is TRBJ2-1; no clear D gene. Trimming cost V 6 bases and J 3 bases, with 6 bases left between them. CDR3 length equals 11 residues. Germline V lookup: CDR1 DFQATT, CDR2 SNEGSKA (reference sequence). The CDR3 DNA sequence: TGCAGTGCCCACAACTACAATGAGCAGTTCTTC. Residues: CSAHNYNEQFF.

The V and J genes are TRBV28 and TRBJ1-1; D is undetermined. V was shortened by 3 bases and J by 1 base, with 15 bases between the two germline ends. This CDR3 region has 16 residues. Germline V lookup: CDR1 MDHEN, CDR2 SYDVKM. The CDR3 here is CASSFKMFVQNTEAFF. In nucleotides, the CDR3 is TGTGCCAGCAGTTTTAAGATGTTTGTCCAGAACACTGAAGCTTTCTTT.

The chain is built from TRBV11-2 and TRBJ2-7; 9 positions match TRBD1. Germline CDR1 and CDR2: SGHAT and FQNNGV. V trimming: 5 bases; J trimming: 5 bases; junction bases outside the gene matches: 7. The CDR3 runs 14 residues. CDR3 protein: CASSVPGQGDEQYF. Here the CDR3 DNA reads TGTGCCAGCAGCGTCCCGGGACAGGGTGACGAGCAGTACTTC.

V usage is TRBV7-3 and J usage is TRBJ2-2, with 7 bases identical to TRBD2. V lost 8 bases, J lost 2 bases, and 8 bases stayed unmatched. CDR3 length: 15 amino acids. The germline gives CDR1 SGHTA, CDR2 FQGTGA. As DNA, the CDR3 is TGTGCCAGCGGTCAGGCTAGCGGAAACACCGGGGAGCTGTTTTTT. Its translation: CASGQASGNTGELFF. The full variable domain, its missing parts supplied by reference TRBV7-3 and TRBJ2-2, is GAGVSQTPSNKVTEKGKYVELRCDPISGHTALYWYRQSLGQGPEFLIYFQGTGAADDSGLPNDRFFAVRPEGSVSTLKIQRTERGDSAVYLCASGQASGNTGELFFGEGSRLTVL.

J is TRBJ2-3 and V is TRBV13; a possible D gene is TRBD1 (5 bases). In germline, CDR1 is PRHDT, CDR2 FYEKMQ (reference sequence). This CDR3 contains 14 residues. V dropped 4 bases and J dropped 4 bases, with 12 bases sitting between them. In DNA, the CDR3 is TGTGCCAGCAGCTCACTCAGGGCCGCAGATACGCAGTATTTT. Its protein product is CASSSLRAADTQYF.

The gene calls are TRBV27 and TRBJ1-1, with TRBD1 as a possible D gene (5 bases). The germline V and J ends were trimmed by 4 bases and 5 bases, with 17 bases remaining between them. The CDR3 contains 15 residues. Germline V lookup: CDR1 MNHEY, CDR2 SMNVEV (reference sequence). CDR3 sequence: CASSSIEGWRTEAFF. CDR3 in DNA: TGTGCCAGCAGTTCGATCGAGGGGTGGCGTACTGAAGCTTTCTTT.

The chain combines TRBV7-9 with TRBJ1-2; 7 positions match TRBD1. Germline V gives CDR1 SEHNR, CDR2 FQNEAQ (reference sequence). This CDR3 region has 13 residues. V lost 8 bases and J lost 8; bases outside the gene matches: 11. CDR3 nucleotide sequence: TGTGCCAGCGGAACGGGAGGGGGCGAGGGCTACACCTTC. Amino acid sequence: CASGTGGGEGYTF. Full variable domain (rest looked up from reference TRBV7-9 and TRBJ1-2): DTGVSQNPRHKITKRGQNVTFRCDPISEHNRLYWYRQTLGQGPEFLTYFQNEAQLEKSRLLSDRFSAERPKGSFSTLEIQRTEQGDSAMYLCASGTGGGEGYTFGSGTRLTVV.

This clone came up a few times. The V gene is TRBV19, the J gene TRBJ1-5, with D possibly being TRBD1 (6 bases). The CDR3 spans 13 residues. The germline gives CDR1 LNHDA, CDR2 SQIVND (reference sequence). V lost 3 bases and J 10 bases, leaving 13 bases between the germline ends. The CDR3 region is CASSISQGRPQHF. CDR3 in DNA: TGTGCCAGTAGTATTTCTCAGGGGAGACCCCAGCATTTT.